This T cell receptor (beta chain) is from a study of identical twins. TCRdb itself ran the 5' RACE reads through MiXCR, one entry per CDR3 protein. The sample shows under 900,000 distinct CDR3 sequences, approximately 18% of them seen only once. The CDR3 is made up of 15 amino acids. With V trimmed by 4 bases and J by 2 bases, 4 bases remained unmatched. Separately, the same data were catalogued under a study of T cells expressing NK-cell markers.

This chain links TRBV12-3 or TRBV12-4 with TRBJ2-1; 8 positions agree with TRBD2. The TCR comes from a woman aged 18-29 years in good health. Sequenced sample: PBMCs. The CDR3: CASSWSSGAYNEQFF. In DNA form, the CDR3 reads TGTGCCAGCAGTTGGAGTAGCGGGGCCTACAATGAGCAGTTCTTC.